The 7 T cell receptor beta chains in this list originate from one sample, sequenced in a study of cytomegalovirus exposure and HLA in healthy donors. The PCR employed 60 Vbeta primers together with 13 Jbeta primers. Only in-frame clones appear in the TCRdb table, and some are missing; sequencing was by immunoSEQ multiplex PCR. The table shows about 130,000 clones, with around four fifths occurring only once. Sequencing was carried out using PBMCs. The origin of the receptors is a woman aged 40-49 years in good health and CMV-seropositive.

This chain uses TRBV4-2 with TRBJ2-1; weak D call: TRBD2 (6 bases). With 5 bases removed from V and 3 bases from J, the gap between germline ends came to 17 bases. This CDR3 contains 16 residues. CDR1 and CDR2 (germline): LGHNA, YNFKEQ. The CDR3 DNA reads TGTGCCAGCAGCTCATCAGGAGTAGCGGACTACAATGAGCAGTTCTTC. Amino acids: CASSSSGVADYNEQFF.

This clone appeared once. The chain has TRBV30 and TRBJ1-3; D is unresolved. The CDR3 extends over 16 amino acids. In germline, CDR1 is GTSNPN, CDR2 SVGIG (reference sequence). Trimming shortened V by 0 bases and J by 0 bases, and 12 bases separated the two germline ends. The CDR3 sequence: CAWSVGGVYSGNTIYF. Written as DNA, the CDR3 is TGTGCCTGGAGTGTTGGAGGTGTCTACTCTGGAAACACCATATATTTT.

V usage is TRBV11-2 and J usage is TRBJ2-5; 7 positions match TRBD1. The CDR3 is 17 amino acids. Trimming at V came to 0 bases and at J to 1 base, leaving 8 bases not matched to a gene. Germline V gene data show CDR1 as SGHAT and CDR2 as FQNNGV. The CDR3 is CASSLETGQWAQETQYF. CDR3 DNA: TGTGCCAGCAGCTTAGAAACGGGACAGTGGGCCCAAGAGACCCAGTACTTC. The full variable domain, completed using reference TRBV11-2 and TRBJ2-5, is EAGVAQSPRYKIIEKRQSVAFWCNPISGHATLYWYQQILGQGPKLLIQFQNNGVVDDSQLPKDRFSAERLKGVDSTLKIQPAKLEDSAVYLCASSLETGQWAQETQYFGPGTRLLVL.

The chain joins TRBV6-1 to TRBJ2-3, with TRBD2 as a possible D gene (6 bases). The CDR3 consists of 19 residues. V lost 4 bases and J lost 3, with 26 bases in between. Germline values: CDR1 MNHNS, CDR2 SASEGT. The CDR3 DNA reads TGTGCCAGCAGTGGAGGTTGGGACCTTGGCGGGACTCTGACAGATACGCAGTATTTT. Protein product: CASSGGWDLGGTLTDTQYF.

The V and J genes are TRBV7-9 and TRBJ2-1; a possible D gene is TRBD1 (5 bases). The germline V gene encodes CDR1 SEHNR and CDR2 FQNEAQ (reference sequence). The CDR3 sequence is 14 residues long. Trimming took 1 base from V and 5 from J, leaving 9 bases between them. Here the CDR3 reads CASSLEVRDNEQFF. DNA for the CDR3: TGTGCCAGCAGCTTAGAGGTCAGGGACAATGAGCAGTTCTTC.

V and J are TRBV29-1 and TRBJ2-1; D is uncertain. Germline values: CDR1 SQVTM, CDR2 ANQGSEA. The CDR3 has 13 amino acids. V was clipped by 5 bases and J by 1 base, with 9 bases between them. CDR3 in amino acids: CSVPVLSYNEQFF. The CDR3 DNA reads as TGCAGCGTTCCGGTCTTATCCTACAATGAGCAGTTCTTC.

V usage is TRBV25-1 and J usage is TRBJ1-2; D perhaps matches TRBD1 (6 bases). Looked up from germline, CDR1 is MGHDK and CDR2 is SYGVNS. V lost 7 bases and J lost 3, with 15 bases in between. This CDR3 is 14 amino acids long. CDR3 in DNA: TGTGCCAGCACCCGTACCGGGACACACTATGGCTACACCTTC. It codes for CASTRTGTHYGYTF.